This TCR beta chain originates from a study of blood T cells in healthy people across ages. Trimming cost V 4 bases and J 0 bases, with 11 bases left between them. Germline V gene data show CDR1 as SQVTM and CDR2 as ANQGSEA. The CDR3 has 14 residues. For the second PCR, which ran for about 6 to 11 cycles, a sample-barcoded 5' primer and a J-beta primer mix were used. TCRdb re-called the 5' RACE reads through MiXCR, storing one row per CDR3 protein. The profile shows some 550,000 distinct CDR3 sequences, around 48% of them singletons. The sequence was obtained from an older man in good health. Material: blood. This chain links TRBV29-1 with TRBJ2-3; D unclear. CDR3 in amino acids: CSVAQAQSTDTQYF. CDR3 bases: TGCAGCGTTGCTCAAGCCCAAAGCACAGATACGCAGTATTTT.